This entry lists 4 T cell receptor beta chains sequenced from one sample in a study of cytomegalovirus exposure and HLA in healthy donors. In the PCR, 60 Vbeta and 13 Jbeta primers were used. The table came from immunoSEQ multiplex PCR; TCRdb's copy has only in-frame clones and leaves some out. The sample holds more than 95,000 clones. The sequencing input was PBMCs. The receptors stem from a man between 25 and 39 years old in good health and CMV-seronegative.

This chain links TRBV7-9 with TRBJ2-1; 10 nucleotides agree with TRBD2. Germline V gene sequence: CDR1 SEHNR, CDR2 FQNEAQ (reference sequence). The CDR3 runs to 19 residues. Trimming cost V 5 bases and J 3 bases; bases outside gene matches: 16. Here the CDR3 DNA reads TGTGCCAGCAGCCAAAGGGATTGGGTGCTAGCGGGAGTCTACAATGAGCAGTTCTTC. The encoded protein is CASSQRDWVLAGVYNEQFF.

V is TRBV6-1 and J is TRBJ2-5; TRBD2 agrees at 7 bases. The germline gives CDR1 MNHNS, CDR2 SASEGT. The CDR3 contains 13 residues. V dropped 5 bases and J dropped 4; count of bases not matched to a gene: 4. The CDR3 DNA reads TGTGCCAGCAGTAACCGGGGGGTAGAGACCCAGTACTTC. Translating it yields CASSNRGVETQYF.

The rearrangement joins TRBV7-2 to TRBJ2-7; maybe TRBD2 (7 bases). The germline V and J ends were trimmed by 5 bases and 4 bases, with 15 bases remaining between them. CDR3 length: 14 amino acids. Germline V gene lookup returns CDR1 SGHTA and CDR2 FQGNSA. CDR3 loop: CASSLGGLGYEQYF. The CDR3 DNA follows: TGTGCCAGCAGCCTGGGGGGGCTCGGGTACGAGCAGTACTTC.

This chain joins TRBV7-9 and TRBJ2-7, with 9 bases lining up with TRBD1. The germline V gene encodes CDR1 SEHNR and CDR2 FQNEAQ (reference sequence). Unmatched junction bases numbered 3, after V lost 0 bases and J lost 3 bases. CDR3 length: 15 residues. The CDR3 bases are TGTGCCAGCAGCTTAGCGGACAGGGGAAGCTACGAGCAGTACTTC. Translating it yields CASSLADRGSYEQYF.